Each of the 18 T cell receptor beta chains below was sequenced from the same sample in a study of shared clonotypes between healthy human individuals. Clones were sequenced by immunoSEQ multiplex PCR, and TCRdb holds only the in-frame ones, with some missing. The table has about 2.3 million clones, about 90% seen once. The sample was naive CD4+ T cells from PBMCs. Subset given: CD45RA+ positively selected. These receptors were obtained from a man aged 18 to 30 in good health. Some clones in this sample may be carry-over from other donors' samples.

V usage is TRBV6-1 and J usage is TRBJ2-7; D perhaps matches TRBD2 (5 bases). The V end was cut by 2 bases, the J end by 7 bases, with 18 bases between. The germline gives CDR1 MNHNS, CDR2 SASEGT. The CDR3 is 15 amino acids. In nucleotides, the CDR3 is TGTGCCAGCAGTGAATCAGCGGCAGGTCTACGGGAGCAGTACTTC. Amino acid sequence: CASSESAAGLREQYF.

This chain links TRBV7-8 with TRBJ1-5, with TRBD1 matching 7 bases. CDR1 is SGHVS and CDR2 is FQNEAQ in the germline V gene. V lost 1 base and J lost 4; bases outside the gene matches: 7. CDR3 length: 16 residues. CDR3 bases: TGTGCCAGCAGCTTAGACGGGACAGTAGGTAATCAGCCCCAGCATTTT. It encodes CASSLDGTVGNQPQHF.

CDR3 DNA sequence: TGTGCCAGCAGTTCCACCGAAAGACAGCCCCAGCATTTT. It specifies CASSSTERQPQHF. The chain has TRBV2 and TRBJ1-5; D remains ambiguous. Germline-derived CDR1 and CDR2 are SNHLY and FYNNEI. Trimming took 5 bases from V and 7 from J, leaving 12 bases between them. The CDR3 has 13 amino acids.

CDR3 nucleotide sequence: TGTGCCACCACCCCACCGGTGGGTCAGCCCCAGCATTTT. Amino acid sequence: CATTPPVGQPQHF. The chain joins TRBV6-5 to TRBJ1-5, with unresolved D. Germline-derived CDR1 and CDR2 are MNHEY and SVGAGI. The CDR3 spans 13 residues. V was trimmed by 10 bases and J by 6 bases, leaving 16 bases between them.

The chain joins TRBV19 to TRBJ2-1; 10 bases match TRBD2. V shed 6 bases, J shed 7 bases, and the junction held 12 bases outside the gene matches. CDR3 length: 16 residues. The germline gives CDR1 LNHDA, CDR2 SQIVND (reference sequence). CDR3 sequence: CASSVTSGTWWNEQFF. The CDR3 DNA is TGTGCCAGTAGCGTTACTAGCGGGACATGGTGGAATGAGCAGTTCTTC.

The chain joins TRBV7-3 to TRBJ1-5; D gene unclear. The CDR3 consists of 14 residues. Trimming stripped 4 bases from V and 0 bases from J, with 7 bases between. CDR1 is SGHTA and CDR2 is FQGTGA in the germline V gene. Written as DNA, the CDR3 is TGTGCCAGCAGCTGGGTTTATAGCAATCAGCCCCAGCATTTT. Encoded protein: CASSWVYSNQPQHF.

This clone was seen only a few times. V gene TRBV27 combines with J gene TRBJ2-7, with D possibly being TRBD2 (6 bases). The CDR3 totals 14 residues. Trimming removed 3 bases from V and 5 bases from J, with 14 bases in between. Germline V gene sequence: CDR1 MNHEY, CDR2 SMNVEV (reference sequence). DNA for the CDR3: TGTGCCAGCAGTTTCGGGCTAGCGATCCACGAGCAGTACTTC. Its translation is CASSFGLAIHEQYF.

The gene calls are TRBV28 and TRBJ2-4; TRBD1 matches 8 bases. The length of the CDR3 is 14 residues. After removal of 4 bases from V and 7 bases from J, the junction contained 6 bases not matched to a gene. Germline V gives CDR1 MDHEN, CDR2 SYDVKM. The CDR3 DNA sequence: TGTGCCAGCAGTTCCCCGGACAGGGCGAACATTCAGTACTTC. Its translation: CASSSPDRANIQYF.

V and J are TRBV14 and TRBJ2-3; D is possibly TRBD2 (6 bases). The germline gives CDR1 SGHDN, CDR2 FVKESK. The CDR3 extends over 14 amino acids. V was clipped by 0 bases and J by 8 bases, with 12 bases between them. CDR3 DNA sequence: TGTGCCAGCAGCCAAGATCGGGACTTTCCTACGCAGTATTTT. This sequence encodes CASSQDRDFPTQYF.

The V call is TRBV9, the J call TRBJ2-5; 7 bases map to TRBD1. The germline CDR1 and CDR2 sequences are SGDLS and YYNGEE. Unmatched junction bases numbered 4, after V lost 3 bases and J lost 5 bases. This CDR3 comprises 13 residues. This CDR3 is CASSADRDETQYF. The CDR3 bases are TGTGCCAGCAGCGCCGACAGGGATGAGACCCAGTACTTC.

V gene TRBV28 combines with J gene TRBJ1-6, with TRBD1 identical over 8 bases. Germline V gene lookup returns CDR1 MDHEN and CDR2 SYDVKM. V was pared by 5 bases and J by 10 bases, with 4 bases of the junction left unmatched. The CDR3 loop spans 13 amino acids. The CDR3 is CASSGTGGSPLHF. Here the CDR3 DNA reads TGTGCCAGCAGTGGAACAGGGGGATCACCCCTCCACTTT.

This clone was seen only once. The CDR3 protein is CASSLEKGAETQYF. As DNA, the CDR3 is TGTGCCAGCAGCTTAGAGAAGGGTGCGGAGACCCAGTACTTC. The genes are TRBV7-8 and TRBJ2-5; D remains ambiguous. V was clipped by 1 base and J by 5 bases, with 11 bases between them. Germline CDR1 reads SGHVS; CDR2 reads FQNEAQ. The CDR3 is 14 residues long.

This rearrangement joins TRBV6-5 to TRBJ1-3, with 7 nucleotides matching TRBD1. V shed 5 bases and J 3 bases; nucleotides not matched to a gene: 7. Per germline, CDR1 MNHEY and CDR2 SVGAGI. CDR3 length: 15 amino acids. CDR3 sequence: CASSPRDRGGNTIYF. In DNA form, the CDR3 reads TGTGCCAGCAGTCCCCGGGACAGAGGTGGAAACACCATATATTTT.

In this sample, this clone turned up a few times. The V call is TRBV30, the J call TRBJ1-1; D gene uncertain. CDR3 size: 14 residues. From germline, CDR1 is GTSNPN and CDR2 SVGIG (reference sequence). CDR3 region: CAHHTSTLNTEAFF. CDR3 nucleotides: TGTGCTCACCACACATCAACCTTGAACACTGAAGCTTTCTTT.

In the case of this clone: The identical CDR3 is also encoded by other nucleotide sequences in the sample. The V gene is TRBV28, the J gene TRBJ2-3; D is uncertain. The CDR3 runs to 11 residues. The V and J ends lost 6 bases and 2 bases respectively, with 3 bases between them. CDR1 and CDR2 from the germline V gene are MDHEN and SYDVKM. The DNA of the CDR3 is TGTGCCAGCAGACTCACAGATACGCAGTATTTT. Translated: CASRLTDTQYF.

The rearrangement links TRBV15 to TRBJ1-2; possible D gene TRBD1, 6 bases. The CDR3 runs to 15 residues. Trimming took off 0 bases at V and 4 bases at J, with 12 bases between the two ends. Germline CDR1 reads LNHNV; CDR2 reads YYDKDF (reference sequence). CDR3: CATSRDPGQIYGYTF. The CDR3 DNA reads as TGTGCCACCAGCAGAGATCCGGGACAAATCTATGGCTACACCTTC.

The V and J genes are TRBV7-8 and TRBJ2-5; D might be TRBD1 or TRBD2, each matching 5 bases. Germline assignment: CDR1 SGHVS and CDR2 FQNEAQ. The ends were cut back, 1 base at V and 7 bases at J, with 28 bases in the middle. This CDR3 has 19 amino acids. CDR3: CASSLGYHGGTPTLGTQYF. The DNA of the CDR3 is TGTGCCAGCAGCTTAGGATATCACGGTGGGACCCCTACTTTGGGGACCCAGTACTTC.

On this clone itself: The sample contains more than one DNA sequence encoding this CDR3. J is TRBJ1-1 and V is TRBV28, with D possibly matching TRBD1 (5 bases). With 5 bases removed from V and 3 bases from J, the gap between germline ends came to 10 bases. The CDR3 runs to 13 residues. Germline V gives CDR1 MDHEN, CDR2 SYDVKM. The CDR3 loop reads CASSGGGYTEAFF. DNA of the CDR3: TGTGCCAGCAGTGGGGGGGGTTACACTGAAGCTTTCTTT.